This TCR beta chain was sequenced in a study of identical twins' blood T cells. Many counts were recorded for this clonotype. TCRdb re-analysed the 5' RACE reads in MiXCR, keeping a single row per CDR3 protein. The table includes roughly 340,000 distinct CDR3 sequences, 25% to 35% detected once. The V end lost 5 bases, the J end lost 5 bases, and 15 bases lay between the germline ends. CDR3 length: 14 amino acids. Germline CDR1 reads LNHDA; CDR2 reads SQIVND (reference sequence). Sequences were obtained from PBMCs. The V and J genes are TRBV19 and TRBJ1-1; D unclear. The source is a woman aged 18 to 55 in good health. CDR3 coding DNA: TGTGCCAGTAGTGTTTCCAGGATGGGGACTGAAGCTTTCTTT. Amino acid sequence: CASSVSRMGTEAFF.